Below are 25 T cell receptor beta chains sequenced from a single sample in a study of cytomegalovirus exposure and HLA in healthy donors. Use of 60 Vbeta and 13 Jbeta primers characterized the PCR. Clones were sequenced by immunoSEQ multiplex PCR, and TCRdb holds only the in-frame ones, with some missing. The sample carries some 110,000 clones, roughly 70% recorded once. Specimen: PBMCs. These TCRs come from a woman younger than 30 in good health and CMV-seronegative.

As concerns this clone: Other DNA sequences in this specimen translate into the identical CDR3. The CDR3 DNA reads as TGTGCCAGCAGCGGCCAAGGGGCAGGAACTGAAGCTTTCTTT. Residues: CASSGQGAGTEAFF. The genes are TRBV27 and TRBJ1-1; possible D gene TRBD1, 5 bases. CDR3 size: 14 residues. V dropped 6 bases and J dropped 5 bases, with 16 bases sitting between them. Germline V lookup: CDR1 MNHEY, CDR2 SMNVEV (reference sequence).

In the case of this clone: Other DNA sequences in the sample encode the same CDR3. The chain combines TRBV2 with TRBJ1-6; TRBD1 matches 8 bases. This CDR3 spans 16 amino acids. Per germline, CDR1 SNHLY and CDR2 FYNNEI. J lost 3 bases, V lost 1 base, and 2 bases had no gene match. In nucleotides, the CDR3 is TGTGCCAGCAGTGAAGGGGACAGGATCTATAATTCACCCCTCCACTTT. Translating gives CASSEGDRIYNSPLHF. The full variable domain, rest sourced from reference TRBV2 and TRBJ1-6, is EPEVTQTPSHQVTQMGQEVILRCVPISNHLYFYWYRQILGQKVEFLVSFYNNEISEKSEIFDDQFSVERPDGSNFTLKIRSTKLEDSAMYFCASSEGDRIYNSPLHFGNGTRLTVT.

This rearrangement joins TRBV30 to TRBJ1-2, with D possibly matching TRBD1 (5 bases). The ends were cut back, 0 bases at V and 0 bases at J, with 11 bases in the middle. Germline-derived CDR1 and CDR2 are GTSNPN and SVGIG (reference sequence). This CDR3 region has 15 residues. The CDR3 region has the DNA TGTGCCTGGAGTGTTGCACAGGAAGCTAACTATGGCTACACCTTC. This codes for CAWSVAQEANYGYTF.

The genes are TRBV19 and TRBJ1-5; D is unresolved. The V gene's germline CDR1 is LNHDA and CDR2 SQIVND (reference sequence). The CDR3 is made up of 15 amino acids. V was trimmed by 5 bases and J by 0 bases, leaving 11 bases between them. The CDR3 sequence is CASSLTDYSNQPQHF. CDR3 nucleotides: TGTGCCAGTAGTTTGACGGACTATAGCAATCAGCCCCAGCATTTT.

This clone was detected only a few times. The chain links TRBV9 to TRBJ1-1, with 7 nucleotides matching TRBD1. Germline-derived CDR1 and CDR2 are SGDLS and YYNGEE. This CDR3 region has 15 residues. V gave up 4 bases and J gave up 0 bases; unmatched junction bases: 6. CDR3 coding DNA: TGTGCCAGCAGCCCCATGACAGGGATGAACACTGAAGCTTTCTTT. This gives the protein CASSPMTGMNTEAFF.

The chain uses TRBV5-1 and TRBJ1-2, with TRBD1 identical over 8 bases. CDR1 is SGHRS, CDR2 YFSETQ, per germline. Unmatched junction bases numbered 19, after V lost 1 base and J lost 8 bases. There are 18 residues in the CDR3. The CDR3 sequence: CASSLSSGTGPERGGYTF. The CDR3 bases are TGCGCCAGCAGCTTGTCTTCAGGGACAGGACCAGAGCGGGGAGGCTACACCTTC.

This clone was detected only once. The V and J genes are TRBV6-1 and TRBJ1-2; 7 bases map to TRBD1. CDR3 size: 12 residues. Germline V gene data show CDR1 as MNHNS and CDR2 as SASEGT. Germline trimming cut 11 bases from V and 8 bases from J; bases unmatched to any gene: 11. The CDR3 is CAASGTALGYTF. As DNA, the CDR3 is TGTGCCGCGTCCGGGACAGCGTTGGGCTACACCTTC.

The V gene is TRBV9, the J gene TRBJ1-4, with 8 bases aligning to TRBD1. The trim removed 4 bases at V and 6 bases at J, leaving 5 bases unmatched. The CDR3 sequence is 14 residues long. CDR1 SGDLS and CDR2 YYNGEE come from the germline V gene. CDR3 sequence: CASSPGQGYEKLFF. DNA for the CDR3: TGTGCCAGCAGCCCCGGACAGGGCTATGAAAAACTGTTTTTT.

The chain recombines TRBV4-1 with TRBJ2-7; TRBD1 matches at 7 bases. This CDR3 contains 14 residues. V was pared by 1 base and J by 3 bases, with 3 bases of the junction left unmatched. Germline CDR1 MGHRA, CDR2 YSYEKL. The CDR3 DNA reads TGCGCCAGCAGCCAAGGGGACAGTTTCTACGAGCAGTACTTC. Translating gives CASSQGDSFYEQYF.

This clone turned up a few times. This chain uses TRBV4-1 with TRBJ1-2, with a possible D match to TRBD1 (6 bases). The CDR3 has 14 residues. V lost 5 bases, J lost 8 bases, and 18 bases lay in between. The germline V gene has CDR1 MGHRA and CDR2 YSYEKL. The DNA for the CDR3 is TGCGCCAGCAGCGGGGGCCCGGGACCCCGAGGCTACACCTTC. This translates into CASSGGPGPRGYTF.

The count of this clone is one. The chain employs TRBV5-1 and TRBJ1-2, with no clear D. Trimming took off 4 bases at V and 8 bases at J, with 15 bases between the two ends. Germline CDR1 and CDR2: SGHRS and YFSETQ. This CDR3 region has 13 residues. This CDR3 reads CASSRNGEVGYTF. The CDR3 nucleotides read TGCGCCAGCAGCAGGAACGGGGAAGTGGGCTACACCTTC.

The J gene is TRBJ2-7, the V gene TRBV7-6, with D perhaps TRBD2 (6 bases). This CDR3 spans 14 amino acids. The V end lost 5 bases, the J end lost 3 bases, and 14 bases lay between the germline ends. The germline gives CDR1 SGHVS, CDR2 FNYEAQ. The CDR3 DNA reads TGTGCCAGCAGCCCGGGACTCCAAGGCTACGAGCAGTACTTC. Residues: CASSPGLQGYEQYF.

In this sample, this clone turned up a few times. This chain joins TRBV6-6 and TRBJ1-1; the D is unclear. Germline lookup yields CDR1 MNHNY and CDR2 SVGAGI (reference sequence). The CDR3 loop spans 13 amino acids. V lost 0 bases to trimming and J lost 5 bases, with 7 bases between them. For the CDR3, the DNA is TGTGCCAGCAGTTACTCGTTGAGTACTGAAGCTTTCTTT. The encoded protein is CASSYSLSTEAFF.

The CDR3: CASSVGDQPQHF. The CDR3 bases are TGCGCCAGCAGTGTAGGAGATCAGCCCCAGCATTTT. This chain uses TRBV10-2 with TRBJ1-5; D is unresolved. V lost 4 bases and J lost 5, with 6 bases in between. The V gene's germline CDR1 is WSHSY and CDR2 SAAADI. The CDR3 extends over 12 amino acids.

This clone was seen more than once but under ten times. CDR3 region: CASSLGGSRFNEQFF. CDR3 sequence (DNA): TGTGCCAGCAGTTTAGGGGGGTCTCGTTTTAATGAGCAGTTCTTC. The rearrangement joins TRBV27 to TRBJ2-1; D is perhaps TRBD2 (6 bases). The CDR3 extends over 15 amino acids. Per germline, CDR1 MNHEY and CDR2 SMNVEV (reference sequence). Trimming took 2 bases from V and 7 from J, leaving 15 bases between them.

The CDR3 loop is CASSEGPMNTEAFF. The CDR3 coding sequence is TGTGCCAGCAGTGAGGGCCCGATGAACACTGAAGCTTTCTTT. V and J are TRBV6-4 and TRBJ1-1; no definite D call. This CDR3 spans 14 amino acids. The V gene lost 3 bases and the J gene lost 0 bases, with 8 bases spanning the gap. Germline assignment: CDR1 MRHNA and CDR2 SNTAGT.

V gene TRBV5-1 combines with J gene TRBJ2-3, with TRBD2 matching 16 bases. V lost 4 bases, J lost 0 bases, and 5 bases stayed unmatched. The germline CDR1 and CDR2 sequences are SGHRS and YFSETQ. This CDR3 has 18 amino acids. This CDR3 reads CASSTGLAGGPSTDTQYF. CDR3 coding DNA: TGCGCCAGCAGCACGGGACTAGCGGGGGGGCCAAGCACAGATACGCAGTATTTT.

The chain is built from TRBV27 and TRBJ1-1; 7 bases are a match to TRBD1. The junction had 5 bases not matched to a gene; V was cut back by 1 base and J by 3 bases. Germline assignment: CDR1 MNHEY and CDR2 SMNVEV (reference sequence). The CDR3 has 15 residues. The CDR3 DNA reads TGTGCCAGCAGTTTATGGTCAGGGGGAGACACTGAAGCTTTCTTT. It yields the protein CASSLWSGGDTEAFF.

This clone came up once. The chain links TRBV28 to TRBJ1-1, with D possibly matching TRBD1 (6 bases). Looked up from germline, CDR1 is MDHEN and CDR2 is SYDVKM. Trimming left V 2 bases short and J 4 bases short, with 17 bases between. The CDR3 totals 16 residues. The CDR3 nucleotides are TGTGCCAGCAGTTTACCTACCCCAGGGGTAGTCACTGAAGCTTTCTTT. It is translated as CASSLPTPGVVTEAFF.

The CDR3 sequence: CASSDGQAYNSPLHF. The CDR3 region has the DNA TGTGCCAGCAGCGACGGACAGGCATATAATTCACCCCTCCACTTT. The chain uses TRBV6-1 and TRBJ1-6; 7 bases map to TRBD1. The CDR3 contains 15 residues. Germline V gene sequence: CDR1 MNHNS, CDR2 SASEGT. The V segment lost 6 bases and the J segment 4 bases; nucleotides outside the gene matches: 6.

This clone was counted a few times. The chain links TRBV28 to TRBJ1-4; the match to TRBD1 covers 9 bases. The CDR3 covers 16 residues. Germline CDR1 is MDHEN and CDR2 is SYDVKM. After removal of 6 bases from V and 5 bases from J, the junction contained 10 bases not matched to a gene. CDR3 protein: CASSSRPGTGNEKLFF. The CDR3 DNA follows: TGTGCCAGCAGCTCCCGCCCCGGGACAGGGAATGAAAAACTGTTTTTT.

This CDR3 reads CATRRVVDTIYF. CDR3 in DNA: TGTGCCACTAGGCGGGTCGTGGACACCATATATTTT. V gene TRBV28 combines with J gene TRBJ1-3; no definite D call. The V end lost 10 bases, the J end lost 8 bases, and 15 bases lay between the germline ends. This CDR3 contains 12 residues. Germline V lookup: CDR1 MDHEN, CDR2 SYDVKM.

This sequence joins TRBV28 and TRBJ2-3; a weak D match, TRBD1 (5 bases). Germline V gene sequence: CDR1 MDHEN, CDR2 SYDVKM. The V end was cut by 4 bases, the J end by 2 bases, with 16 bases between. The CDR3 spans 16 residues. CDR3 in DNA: TGTGCCAGCAGTTCAGGGAAAATTGAATCCACAGATACGCAGTATTTT. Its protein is CASSSGKIESTDTQYF.

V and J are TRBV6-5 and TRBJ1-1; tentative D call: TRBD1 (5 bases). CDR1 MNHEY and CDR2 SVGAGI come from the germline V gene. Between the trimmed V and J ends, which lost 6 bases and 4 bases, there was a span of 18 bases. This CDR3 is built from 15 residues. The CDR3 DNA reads TGTGCCAGCAGACCCTTTGGGGGGGATGGCACTGAAGCTTTCTTT. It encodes CASRPFGGDGTEAFF.

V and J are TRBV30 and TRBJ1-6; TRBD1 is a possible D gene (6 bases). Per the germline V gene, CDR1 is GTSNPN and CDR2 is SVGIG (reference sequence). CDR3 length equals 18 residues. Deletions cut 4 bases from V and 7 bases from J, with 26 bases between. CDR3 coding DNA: TGTGCCTGGAAAGTCTCCCACAGGGAGCCAGGACCGAATTCACCCCTCCACTTT. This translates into CAWKVSHREPGPNSPLHF.